This T cell receptor (beta chain) was found in a study of identical twins. Overall study results and limits: Out-of-frame beta chain sequences displayed weaker excess sharing between twins. Carriage of fewer insertions was seen in abundant cord blood beta clonotypes, whereas memory repertoires showed none.

To note about this clonotype: Its target is not known.

This CDR3 is 17 amino acids long. The ends lost 3 bases at V and 0 bases at J; junction bases unmatched: 7. Germline CDR1 SGDLS, CDR2 YYNGEE. Through template switching, a universal primer site was introduced, and the cDNA contained unique molecular identifiers. TCRdb used MiXCR to reprocess the 5' RACE reads, holding one entry per CDR3 protein. Of a few hundred thousand distinct CDR3 sequences listed, about 10% are singletons. This receptor was taken from a man aged 45-60 years in good health. The chain links TRBV9 to TRBJ2-1, with 9 bases that match TRBD2. Sequencing input: memory T cells sorted from blood. CDR3 sequence reads: CASSGRGRDSSYNEQFF. Written as DNA, the CDR3 is TGTGCCAGCAGCGGTCGCGGGAGGGATAGCTCCTACAATGAGCAGTTCTTC.